This T cell receptor beta chain was observed in a study of blood T cell repertoires in COVID-19. On the study more broadly: Acute and convalescent COVID-19 samples came from the United States, Italy and Spain.

Some clones are missing from TCRdb's copy, which holds only in-frame ones; the method was immunoSEQ multiplex PCR. The data contain over 70,000 clones, about 83% of them seen just once; the ten biggest clones take up about half. From germline, CDR1 is MNHNS and CDR2 SASEGT. The J segment lost 5 bases and the V segment lost 6 bases, leaving 7 bases of the junction unmatched. This CDR3 region has 14 residues. The receptor was derived from a human donor in a cohort sampled during active COVID-19. The sequenced sample consisted of peripheral blood. This chain links TRBV6-1 with TRBJ2-3, with TRBD2 matching over 8 bases. The CDR3 protein is CASSPPREGDTQYF. The CDR3 DNA sequence: TGTGCCAGCAGCCCCCCCCGGGAGGGAGATACGCAGTATTTT.